Below are 17 T cell receptor beta chains sequenced from a single sample in a study of vaccination and CD4 T cells after COVID-19. These receptors have no known antigen. Treatment defined: roughly ten-day PBMC culture with coronavirus spike peptide pools or control peptides (ViraFEST assay). Unexposed donor CD4+ T cells predated the COVID-19 pandemic, collected 2011-2018. Cultured CD4+ T cell DNA underwent sequencing with the Oncomine TCR Beta short-read assay. Each CDR3 protein is one row after TCRdb ran MiXCR on the PCR reads. The profile shows 10,000 or so distinct CDR3 sequences, around 59% of them singletons. The sequenced material came from CD4+ T cells from blood, cultured in vitro. These receptors came from a human donor in good health.

V gene TRBV7-9 combines with J gene TRBJ1-2; TRBD1 matches at 8 bases. The CDR3 contains 15 residues. The germline V gene has CDR1 SEHNR and CDR2 FQNEAQ (reference sequence). Trimming took 0 bases from V and 6 from J; bases not matched to a gene: 6. As DNA, the CDR3 is TGTGCCAGCAGCTTAGCTTCGGACAGGGCGGATGGCTACACCTTC. This sequence encodes CASSLASDRADGYTF.

The J gene is TRBJ1-1, the V gene TRBV5-4; TRBD1 matches 7 bases. Trimming took 4 bases from V and 3 from J; bases not matched to a gene: 9. This CDR3 has 15 amino acids. CDR1 is SGHNT and CDR2 is YYREEE in the germline V gene (reference sequence). CDR3 sequence reads: CASSPGGRGDTEAFF. CDR3 nucleotide sequence: TGTGCCAGCAGCCCTGGTGGCAGGGGGGACACTGAAGCTTTCTTT.

The CDR3 DNA is TGTGCCAGCAGCTTTTTCGGGGCGCAAGAGACCCAGTACTTC. It specifies CASSFFGAQETQYF. The chain combines TRBV11-2 with TRBJ2-5; D is possibly TRBD1 or TRBD2 (5 bases each). The CDR3 is made up of 14 amino acids. CDR1 is SGHAT and CDR2 is FQNNGV in the germline V gene. V was trimmed by 3 bases and J by 2 bases, leaving 10 bases between them.

The chain has TRBV6-4 and TRBJ2-3, with 10 bases matching TRBD2. Germline trimming cut 2 bases from V and 1 base from J; bases unmatched to any gene: 0. Germline CDR1 is MRHNA and CDR2 is SNTAGT. The CDR3 sequence is 15 residues long. CDR3 protein: CASSDGTSGTDTQYF. The CDR3 nucleotides read TGTGCCAGCAGTGACGGGACTAGCGGCACAGATACGCAGTATTTT.

This clonotype was counted only a few times. The chain links TRBV20-1 to TRBJ1-2; 7 bases align to TRBD1. V gave up 6 bases and J gave up 7 bases; unmatched junction bases: 17. The CDR3 totals 15 residues. The germline V gene encodes CDR1 DFQATT and CDR2 SNEGSKA (reference sequence). For the CDR3, the DNA is TGCAGTGCCCACCAGGGGGGAACAACCCGGCGTGGCTACACCTTC. Amino acids: CSAHQGGTTRRGYTF.

The rearrangement uses TRBV7-2 and TRBJ2-7; possibly TRBD2 for D (5 bases). Germline V gene data show CDR1 as SGHTA and CDR2 as FQGNSA. The CDR3 runs to 16 residues. Trimming pared 1 base from V and 2 bases from J, leaving 15 bases between. CDR3 nucleotides: TGTGCCAGCAGCTTAGTGGGCGGACCCGGGGCCTACGAGCAGTACTTC. It codes for CASSLVGGPGAYEQYF. Full variable domain (remainder filled in from reference TRBV7-2 and TRBJ2-7): GAGVSQSPSNKVTEKGKDVELRCDPISGHTALYWYRQSLGQGLEFLIYFQGNSAPDKSGLPSDRFSAERTGGSVSTLTIQRTQQEDSAVYLCASSLVGGPGAYEQYFGPGTRLTVT.

The chain uses TRBV20-1 and TRBJ2-5; perhaps TRBD2 as D (6 bases). Trimming pared 6 bases from V and 5 bases from J, leaving 13 bases between. CDR1 is DFQATT and CDR2 is SNEGSKA in the germline V gene (reference sequence). The CDR3 has 12 amino acids. The CDR3 loop is CSAGGIVETQYF. CDR3 DNA sequence: TGCAGTGCGGGGGGTATCGTGGAGACCCAGTACTTC.

V is TRBV19 and J is TRBJ1-3; 9 bases agree with TRBD1. The germline V gene has CDR1 LNHDA and CDR2 SQIVND (reference sequence). The CDR3 extends over 14 amino acids. The junction had 5 bases not matched to a gene; V was cut back by 7 bases and J by 4 bases. CDR3 nucleotides: TGTGCCAGTAAGGACAGGGGATCCGGAAACACCATATATTTT. Protein: CASKDRGSGNTIYF.

This clonotype was recorded only once. The V gene is TRBV6-1, the J gene TRBJ2-3; TRBD2 is a possible D gene (5 bases). Germline V CDR1 and CDR2: MNHNS, SASEGT. Deletions cut 6 bases from V and 4 bases from J, with 23 bases between. CDR3 length equals 17 residues. The CDR3 reads CASRGVVWFVTADTQYF. The CDR3 nucleotides are TGTGCCAGCAGGGGAGTGGTGTGGTTTGTGACGGCAGATACGCAGTATTTT.

V and J are TRBV28 and TRBJ1-6; no firm D call. In germline, CDR1 is MDHEN, CDR2 SYDVKM. There are 14 residues in the CDR3. V was cut by 6 bases and J by 6 bases, with 12 bases left in between. CDR3 region: CASRTSLGNSPLHF. DNA of the CDR3: TGTGCCAGCAGGACTAGTCTGGGTAATTCACCCCTCCACTTT.

V is TRBV23-1 and J is TRBJ1-2, with 7 bases aligning to TRBD1. TRBV23-1 is marked as an open reading frame, function uncertain. The CDR3 is made up of 14 amino acids. The ends lost 0 bases at V and 8 bases at J; junction bases unmatched: 6. The CDR3 DNA is TGCGCCAGCAGTCAATCGACAGGGAGAGGAGGCTACACCTTC. This translates into CASSQSTGRGGYTF.

This clonotype turned up a few times. The chain links TRBV7-9 to TRBJ2-3; 14 bases are a match to TRBD2. Germline V gene data show CDR1 as SEHNR and CDR2 as FQNEAQ (reference sequence). V dropped 6 bases and J dropped 2; count of bases not matched to a gene: 7. The CDR3 covers 17 residues. The CDR3 nucleotides are TGTGCCAGCAGACGGGGGGGACTAGCGGGAGACACAGATACGCAGTATTTT. Translated: CASRRGGLAGDTDTQYF.

The chain uses TRBV7-2 and TRBJ2-7; 9 bases match TRBD1. After removal of 5 bases from V and 2 bases from J, the junction contained 10 bases not matched to a gene. The CDR3 covers 16 residues. Germline CDR1 is SGHTA and CDR2 is FQGNSA. The CDR3 sequence: CASSPGTGNPAYEQYF. The CDR3, as DNA: TGTGCCAGCAGCCCCGGGACAGGGAATCCTGCCTACGAGCAGTACTTC. Full variable domain (outside the CDR3, taken from reference TRBV7-2 and TRBJ2-7): GAGVSQSPSNKVTEKGKDVELRCDPISGHTALYWYRQSLGQGLEFLIYFQGNSAPDKSGLPSDRFSAERTGGSVSTLTIQRTQQEDSAVYLCASSPGTGNPAYEQYFGPGTRLTVT.

This clonotype was seen only a few times. J is TRBJ2-7 and V is TRBV20-1; 12 bases are a match to TRBD2. The CDR3 loop spans 14 amino acids. With 3 bases clipped from V and 3 bases from J, the junction kept 3 bases outside the gene matches. Germline CDR1 and CDR2: DFQATT and SNEGSKA (reference sequence). CDR3 residues: CSASLAGGGYEQYF. Here the CDR3 DNA reads TGCAGTGCTAGTCTAGCGGGAGGGGGCTACGAGCAGTACTTC.

The chain carries TRBV24-1 and TRBJ2-1, with 14 bases identical to TRBD2. Germline-derived CDR1 and CDR2 are KGHDR and SFDVKD. J lost 7 bases, V lost 5 bases, and 6 bases had no gene match. This CDR3 has 16 residues. For the CDR3, the DNA is TGTGCCACCAGTGCCGGGACTAGCGGGAGTGGTAATGAGCAGTTCTTC. Translating it yields CATSAGTSGSGNEQFF.

V usage is TRBV19 and J usage is TRBJ2-6; D is unclear. Trimming cost V 3 bases and J 0 bases, with 6 bases left between them. CDR3 length: 15 amino acids. Per the germline V gene, CDR1 is LNHDA and CDR2 is SQIVND (reference sequence). CDR3 protein: CASSIKSSGANVLTF. The CDR3 DNA reads TGTGCCAGTAGTATCAAGAGCTCTGGGGCCAACGTCCTGACTTTC. The whole variable domain, remainder taken from reference TRBV19 and TRBJ2-6, is DGGITQSPKYLFRKEGQNVTLSCEQNLNHDAMYWYRQDPGQGLRLIYYSQIVNDFQKGDIAEGYSVSREKKESFPLTVTSAQKNPTAFYLCASSIKSSGANVLTFGAGSRLTVL.

This clonotype was detected once. This sequence joins TRBV6-4 and TRBJ2-5; unclear D gene. Germline V gives CDR1 MRHNA, CDR2 SNTAGT. The CDR3 has 17 residues. V lost 0 bases, J lost 0 bases, and 14 bases lay in between. CDR3 bases: TGTGCCAGCAGTGACTCGATATTCCGCCTCCACCAAGAGACCCAGTACTTC. Its protein product is CASSDSIFRLHQETQYF.